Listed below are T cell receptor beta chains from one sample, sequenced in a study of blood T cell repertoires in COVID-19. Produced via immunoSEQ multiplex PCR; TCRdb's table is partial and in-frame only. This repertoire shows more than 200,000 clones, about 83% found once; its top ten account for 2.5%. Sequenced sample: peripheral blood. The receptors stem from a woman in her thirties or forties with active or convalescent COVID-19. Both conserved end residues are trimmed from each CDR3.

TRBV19,ASNLGVSEAF
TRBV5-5,ASSLSGSRHNEQF
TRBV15,ATSRAQGIPFTTEAF
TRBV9,ASSAGTGVDSPLH
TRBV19,ASSRGTGASYEQY
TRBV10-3,ATGLEGYGYT
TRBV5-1,ASSLASVASSTDTQY
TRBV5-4,ASNLEGSGSPLH
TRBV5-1,ASSSTGGLRHEQY
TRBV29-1,SVEGGEANTEAF
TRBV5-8,ASSFGDRTGGDYGYT
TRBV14,ASSQRLLGGEQY
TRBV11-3,ASSLGQASGNTIY
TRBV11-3,ASSLDEASPNEQF
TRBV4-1,ASSPSRGDYGYT